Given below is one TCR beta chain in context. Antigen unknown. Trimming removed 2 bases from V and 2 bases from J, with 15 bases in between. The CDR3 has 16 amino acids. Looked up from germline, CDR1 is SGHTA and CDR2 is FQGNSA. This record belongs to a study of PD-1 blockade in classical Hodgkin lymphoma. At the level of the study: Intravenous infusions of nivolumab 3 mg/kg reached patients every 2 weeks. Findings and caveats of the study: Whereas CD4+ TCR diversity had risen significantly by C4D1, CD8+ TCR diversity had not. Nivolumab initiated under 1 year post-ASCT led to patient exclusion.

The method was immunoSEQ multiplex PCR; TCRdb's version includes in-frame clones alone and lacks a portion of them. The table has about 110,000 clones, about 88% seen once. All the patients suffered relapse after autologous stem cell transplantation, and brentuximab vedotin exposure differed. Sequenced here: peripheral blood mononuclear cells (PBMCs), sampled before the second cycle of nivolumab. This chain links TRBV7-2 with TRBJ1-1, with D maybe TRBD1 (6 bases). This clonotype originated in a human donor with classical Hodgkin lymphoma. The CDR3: CASSLWVTGTNTEAFF. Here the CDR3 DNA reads TGTGCCAGCAGCTTATGGGTGACAGGTACAAACACTGAAGCTTTCTTT.